These 20 T cell receptor beta chains were all obtained from the same sample, sequenced in a study of blood T cell repertoires in COVID-19. Some clones are missing from TCRdb's copy, which holds only in-frame ones; the method was immunoSEQ multiplex PCR. The table lists 250,000 or so clones, 91% of them singletons, with about 1.2% in the top ten. Specimen: PBMCs or T cells enriched from blood (not recorded which). These TCRs come from a human donor in a cohort exposed to, infected with or recovered from COVID-19 (not recorded which). The donor label of this sample is uncertain.

This sequence joins TRBV7-2 and TRBJ2-2, with TRBD1 identical over 9 bases. Germline CDR1 SGHTA, CDR2 FQGNSA. The CDR3 consists of 18 residues. V lost 2 bases to trimming and J lost 3 bases; unmatched junction nucleotides: 10. In DNA, the CDR3 is TGTGCCAGCAGCTTACGGGACAGGGAGATCCTCGACACCGGGGAGCTGTTTTTT. It encodes CASSLRDREILDTGELFF.

The rearrangement uses TRBV12-3 or TRBV12-4 and TRBJ1-1, with TRBD1 as a possible D gene (5 bases). V was cut by 9 bases and J by 1 base, with 12 bases left in between. CDR3 length: 13 residues. The CDR3 bases are TGTGCCAGTTTTGGGGGGGGGAACACTGAAGCTTTCTTT. This gives the protein CASFGGGNTEAFF.

This chain connects TRBV3-1 (or the pseudogene TRBV3-2) to TRBJ1-2, with TRBD1 matching 11 bases. This CDR3 is built from 17 residues. Germline V lookup: CDR1 LGHDT, CDR2 YNNKEL (reference sequence). The V gene end was trimmed by 0 bases and the J gene end by 6 bases; junction bases not matched to a gene: 9. CDR3 DNA sequence: TGTGCCAGCAGCCAAGATTCTTGGGACAGGGGGATAGATGGCTACACCTTC. Protein sequence: CASSQDSWDRGIDGYTF.

The genes are TRBV4-2 and TRBJ1-5, with D possibly matching TRBD1 (6 bases). In germline, CDR1 is LGHNA, CDR2 YNFKEQ. V lost 1 base and J 2 bases, leaving 9 bases between the germline ends. The CDR3 length is 15 residues. CDR3: CASSQARGGNQPQHF. CDR3 DNA sequence: TGTGCCAGCAGCCAAGCCAGGGGTGGCAATCAGCCCCAGCATTTT.

The rearrangement links TRBV19 to TRBJ2-5, with D unresolved. V shed 6 bases and J shed 4 bases, with 9 bases lying between them. The CDR3 spans 12 residues. In germline, CDR1 is LNHDA, CDR2 SQIVND (reference sequence). CDR3 region: CASRGRGETQYF. CDR3 DNA: TGTGCCAGTAGAGGTCGAGGAGAGACCCAGTACTTC.

This clone was recorded only once. This chain links TRBV27 with TRBJ2-5; the match to TRBD2 covers 12 bases. J gave up 5 bases and V 5 bases, and 9 bases lay outside the gene matches. Germline-derived CDR1 and CDR2 are MNHEY and SMNVEV (reference sequence). The CDR3 spans 16 residues. As DNA, the CDR3 is TGTGCCAGCAGTCCGAGACTAGCGGGGGCCACGGAGACCCAGTACTTC. Its translation: CASSPRLAGATETQYF.

The rearrangement uses TRBV5-1 and TRBJ1-2; D perhaps matches TRBD1 (6 bases). Trimming cost V 2 bases and J 8 bases, with 13 bases left between them. This CDR3 is built from 13 residues. CDR1 is SGHRS and CDR2 is YFSETQ in the germline V gene. CDR3 nucleotides: TGCGCCAGCAGCTTCCCCGGACAGTACGGCTACACCTTC. It specifies CASSFPGQYGYTF.

The chain is built from TRBV3-1 (or the pseudogene TRBV3-2) and TRBJ2-7, with no clear D. Trimming cost V 0 bases and J 3 bases, with 9 bases left between them. The germline V gene has CDR1 LGHDT and CDR2 YNNKEL (reference sequence). CDR3 length equals 14 residues. The CDR3 DNA reads TGTGCCAGCAGCCAAGATGGCCTAGGCTACGAGCAGTACTTC. This gives the protein CASSQDGLGYEQYF.

This chain connects TRBV3-1 (or the pseudogene TRBV3-2) to TRBJ1-1; D is undetermined. The germline V gene encodes CDR1 LGHDT and CDR2 YNNKEL (reference sequence). The CDR3 is 17 amino acids. The V gene lost 0 bases and the J gene lost 3 bases, with 17 bases spanning the gap. This CDR3 is CASSQDRWAAYDTEAFF. In DNA, the CDR3 is TGTGCCAGCAGCCAAGATCGGTGGGCAGCTTATGACACTGAAGCTTTCTTT.

With regard to this clone: In the same sample, other DNA sequences code for this CDR3. The V and J genes are TRBV9 and TRBJ1-1, with 8 bases identical to TRBD1. Germline loops: CDR1 SGDLS, CDR2 YYNGEE. This CDR3 is built from 14 residues. V was pared by 4 bases and J by 3 bases, with 5 bases of the junction left unmatched. The CDR3 spells CASSPLTGDTEAFF. CDR3 nucleotide sequence: TGTGCCAGCAGCCCATTGACAGGGGACACTGAAGCTTTCTTT.

V and J are TRBV21-1 and TRBJ1-3. TRBV21-1 is designated a pseudogene. The CDR3 spans 14 residues. CDR3 DNA: TGTGCCAGGACGGAGGGGCCCACTGGAAACACCATATATTTT. Its translation: CARTEGPTGNTIYF.

The genes are TRBV30 and TRBJ2-1, with TRBD1 matching over 8 bases. The ends lost 2 bases at V and 6 bases at J; junction bases unmatched: 6. The CDR3 has 14 residues. Germline V gene data show CDR1 as GTSNPN and CDR2 as SVGIG (reference sequence). CDR3 bases: TGTGCCTGGAGTTCCGGGACAGGCCTCAATGAGCAGTTCTTC. Encoded protein: CAWSSGTGLNEQFF.

This chain links TRBV5-1 with TRBJ2-3, with 7 bases that match TRBD1. With V trimmed by 2 bases and J by 3 bases, 3 bases remained unmatched. Germline V gives CDR1 SGHRS, CDR2 YFSETQ. The CDR3 consists of 14 residues. This chain's CDR3 is CASSLQGMTDTQYF. In nucleotides, the CDR3 is TGCGCCAGCAGCTTACAGGGGATGACAGATACGCAGTATTTT.

In this sample, this clone turned up a few times. The J gene is TRBJ2-1, the V gene TRBV11-2; D is uncertain. The length of the CDR3 is 16 residues. V was shortened by 5 bases and J by 8 bases, with 22 bases between the two germline ends. Per the germline V gene, CDR1 is SGHAT and CDR2 is FQNNGV. CDR3 sequence reads: CASSRLEITRRDEQFF. The CDR3 nucleotides read TGTGCCAGCAGCCGATTGGAAATCACGCGTCGGGATGAGCAGTTCTTC.

The chain recombines TRBV7-2 with TRBJ1-6, with TRBD1 matching over 8 bases. Germline CDR1 SGHTA, CDR2 FQGNSA. The CDR3 is made up of 15 amino acids. With V trimmed by 5 bases and J by 7 bases, 7 bases remained unmatched. CDR3 loop: CASSPQTGVNSPLHF. The CDR3 nucleotides read TGTGCCAGCAGCCCCCAGACAGGGGTAAATTCACCCCTCCACTTT.

The chain links TRBV27 to TRBJ2-2; D is uncertain. Germline-derived CDR1 and CDR2 are MNHEY and SMNVEV (reference sequence). The V end lost 4 bases, the J end lost 7 bases, and 10 bases lay between the germline ends. This CDR3 has 13 residues. The CDR3 protein is CASSYAEVGELFF. CDR3 in DNA: TGTGCCAGCAGTTATGCGGAAGTCGGGGAGCTGTTTTTT.

The V and J genes are TRBV2 and TRBJ2-5, with a possible D match to TRBD2 (7 bases). Germline assignment: CDR1 SNHLY and CDR2 FYNNEI. The CDR3 sequence is 14 residues long. The germline V and J ends were trimmed by 10 bases and 2 bases, with 17 bases remaining between them. The CDR3 reads CATVGGPGQETQYF. CDR3 nucleotides: TGTGCCACGGTCGGGGGGCCTGGTCAAGAGACCCAGTACTTC.

This clone appeared once. The V call is TRBV2, the J call TRBJ1-1; D is possibly TRBD1 (5 bases). Trimming cost V 5 bases and J 3 bases, with 19 bases left between them. Germline V gene lookup returns CDR1 SNHLY and CDR2 FYNNEI. The CDR3 is made up of 16 amino acids. The CDR3 nucleotides are TGTGCCAGCAGTTCTAATCCCCCAGGGAAGGACACTGAAGCTTTCTTT. Its protein product is CASSSNPPGKDTEAFF.

The rearrangement uses TRBV30 and TRBJ1-4; tentative D call: TRBD1 (5 bases). The germline V and J ends were trimmed by 2 bases and 12 bases, with 19 bases remaining between them. Germline assignment: CDR1 GTSNPN and CDR2 SVGIG (reference sequence). This CDR3 spans 14 amino acids. CDR3 loop: CAWSQEGPPRQLFF. As DNA, the CDR3 is TGTGCCTGGAGTCAGGAGGGGCCCCCAAGGCAACTGTTTTTT.

This chain joins TRBV29-1 and TRBJ1-4; a possible D gene is TRBD1 (6 bases). Germline CDR1 and CDR2: SQVTM and ANQGSEA. Deletions cut 4 bases from V and 10 bases from J, with 7 bases between. This CDR3 is 10 amino acids long. CDR3 bases: TGCAGCGTTGGGGGGCCAAAACTGTTTTTT. As protein: CSVGGPKLFF.